The 25 T cell receptor beta chains listed next were all sequenced from one sample in a study of cytomegalovirus exposure and HLA in healthy donors. Both 60 Vbeta primers and 13 Jbeta primers went into the PCR. Here immunoSEQ multiplex PCR was the method, and the copy in TCRdb shows in-frame clones only, minus some. The sample includes about 200,000 clones, more than 60% of them seen just once. Sequenced sample: PBMCs. These receptors originate from a man over 45 in good health and CMV-seronegative.

The genes are TRBV7-6 and TRBJ2-2; D not resolved. The CDR3 runs 15 residues. The V end lost 1 base, the J end lost 4 bases, and 10 bases lay between the germline ends. CDR1 and CDR2 (germline): SGHVS, FNYEAQ. The CDR3 DNA follows: TGTGCCAGCAGCTTAGTGTCTACCGGCACCGGGGAGCTGTTTTTT. Protein product: CASSLVSTGTGELFF.

This chain joins TRBV2 and TRBJ1-4, with a weak D call TRBD1 (6 bases). This CDR3 spans 14 amino acids. Germline CDR1 SNHLY, CDR2 FYNNEI. The ends were cut back, 5 bases at V and 4 bases at J, with 11 bases in the middle. This chain's CDR3 is CASSLTGVNEKLFF. In nucleotides, the CDR3 is TGTGCCAGCAGTTTGACAGGAGTTAATGAAAAACTGTTTTTT.

This chain links TRBV5-1 with TRBJ1-4; no definite D call. Germline lookup yields CDR1 SGHRS and CDR2 YFSETQ. Trimming stripped 0 bases from V and 4 bases from J, with 10 bases between. The CDR3 is 15 residues long. The CDR3 DNA follows: TGCGCCAGCAGCTTGGAGGCGGGCAGTAATGAAAAACTGTTTTTT. This sequence encodes CASSLEAGSNEKLFF.

The chain recombines TRBV27 with TRBJ2-5, with TRBD2 identical over 10 bases. The trim removed 0 bases at V and 5 bases at J, leaving 9 bases unmatched. Germline V gives CDR1 MNHEY, CDR2 SMNVEV (reference sequence). This CDR3 is built from 17 residues. The CDR3 region has the DNA TGTGCCAGCAGTTTATCGCAGCGGGAGGGCCGTTGGGAGACCCAGTACTTC. Its translation: CASSLSQREGRWETQYF.

The gene calls are TRBV19 and TRBJ1-1, with TRBD1 matching over 8 bases. Germline CDR1 is LNHDA and CDR2 is SQIVND (reference sequence). V lost 6 bases, J lost 1 base, and 1 base stayed unmatched. The CDR3 spans 13 residues. DNA of the CDR3: TGTGCCAGTAGGGGACAGGCGAACACTGAAGCTTTCTTT. This gives the protein CASRGQANTEAFF.

J is TRBJ2-5 and V is TRBV6-4; 10 bases line up with TRBD1. The DNA end lines up better with TRBJ2-7; the J call may be wrong. Germline V gives CDR1 MRHNA, CDR2 SNTAGT. The CDR3 is 16 residues long. This CDR3 is CASSATSGTGAYEQYF. CDR3 coding DNA: TGTGCCAGCAGTGCCACCTCCGGGACAGGGGCCTACGAGCAGTACTTC.

This chain links TRBV28 with TRBJ2-3, with 10 bases identical to TRBD2. Germline V lookup: CDR1 MDHEN, CDR2 SYDVKM. The CDR3 length is 16 residues. With 0 bases clipped from V and 6 bases from J, the junction kept 6 bases outside the gene matches. CDR3 DNA sequence: TGTGCCAGCAGTTTATGGAGCGGGAGGGCCTTGGATACGCAGTATTTT. Amino acid sequence: CASSLWSGRALDTQYF.

The chain uses TRBV15 and TRBJ1-1; D is undetermined. Per the germline V gene, CDR1 is LNHNV and CDR2 is YYDKDF (reference sequence). Trimming left V 0 bases short and J 7 bases short, with 12 bases between. The CDR3 has 14 residues. The CDR3 sequence is CATSRDRGHGEAFF. CDR3 DNA: TGTGCCACCAGCAGAGATCGGGGTCATGGTGAAGCTTTCTTT. Full variable domain (remainder filled in from reference TRBV15 and TRBJ1-1): DAMVIQNPRYQVTQFGKPVTLSCSQTLNHNVMYWYQQKSSQAPKLLFHYYDKDFNNEADTPDNFQSRRPNTSFCFLDIRSPGLGDTAMYLCATSRDRGHGEAFFGQGTRLTVV.

This clone was counted a single time. V usage is TRBV5-1 and J usage is TRBJ2-1; 13 bases fit TRBD2. This CDR3 has 15 residues. The V segment lost 3 bases and the J segment 5 bases; nucleotides outside the gene matches: 2. Germline V CDR1 and CDR2: SGHRS, YFSETQ. The CDR3, as DNA: TGCGCCAGCAGCTCGACTAGCGGGAGGAACAATGAGCAGTTCTTC. This encodes CASSSTSGRNNEQFF. The full variable domain, rest sourced from reference TRBV5-1 and TRBJ2-1, is KAGVTQTPRYLIKTRGQQVTLSCSPISGHRSVSWYQQTPGQGLQFLFEYFSETQRNKGNFPGRFSGRQFSNSRSEMNVSTLELGDSALYLCASSSTSGRNNEQFFGPGTRLTVL.

This clone was seen more than once but under ten times. The gene calls are TRBV6-5 and TRBJ2-7; D remains ambiguous. Deletions cut 2 bases from V and 0 bases from J, with 8 bases between. The germline CDR1 and CDR2 sequences are MNHEY and SVGAGI. CDR3 length: 14 residues. CDR3 loop: CASSYAGSSYEQYF. Written as DNA, the CDR3 is TGTGCCAGCAGTTACGCAGGTAGCTCCTACGAGCAGTACTTC.

This CDR3 is CASSLAGVMNTEAFF. As DNA, the CDR3 is TGTGCCAGCAGCTTAGCGGGGGTTATGAACACTGAAGCTTTCTTT. The J gene is TRBJ1-1, the V gene TRBV11-2, with D perhaps matching TRBD1 (5 bases). Germline CDR1 reads SGHAT; CDR2 reads FQNNGV. V was trimmed by 1 base and J by 0 bases, leaving 9 bases between them. The CDR3 spans 15 residues.

V is TRBV2 and J is TRBJ1-1; weak D call: TRBD1 (5 bases). The CDR3 loop spans 16 amino acids. CDR1 SNHLY and CDR2 FYNNEI come from the germline V gene. V was pared by 0 bases and J by 6 bases, with 17 bases between. CDR3 sequence (DNA): TGTGCCAGCAGTGAAGCCGTACCGCGGGGGAGCGCTGAAGCTTTCTTT. Protein product: CASSEAVPRGSAEAFF.

CDR3 region: CASSIDAGRTEAFF. CDR3 sequence (DNA): TGTGCCAGTAGTATAGATGCGGGAAGGACTGAAGCTTTCTTT. The chain uses TRBV19 and TRBJ1-1; the D is unclear. V dropped 0 bases and J dropped 5 bases, with 10 bases sitting between them. Germline V gives CDR1 LNHDA, CDR2 SQIVND (reference sequence). This CDR3 is built from 14 residues.

The CDR3 here is CSVRTGFYEQYF. CDR3 sequence (DNA): TGCAGCGTCAGGACAGGGTTCTACGAGCAGTACTTC. This chain connects TRBV29-1 to TRBJ2-5, with TRBD1 matching over 8 bases. The J call may not be correct, given that the DNA end is closer to TRBJ2-7. CDR3 length: 12 amino acids. Germline lookup yields CDR1 SQVTM and CDR2 ANQGSEA.

This rearrangement joins TRBV28 to TRBJ2-3; 7 nucleotides line up with TRBD2. Looked up from germline, CDR1 is MDHEN and CDR2 is SYDVKM. This CDR3 comprises 18 residues. V was pared by 11 bases and J by 0 bases, with 20 bases of the junction left unmatched. The CDR3 DNA reads as TGTGCCTCCAGTTATCCGGAAATACTAGCGTCTAGCACAGATACGCAGTATTTT. Amino acids: CASSYPEILASSTDTQYF.

J is TRBJ2-1 and V is TRBV5-1, with 13 bases that match TRBD2. This CDR3 region has 15 residues. V trimming: 4 bases; J trimming: 7 bases; junction bases outside the gene matches: 5. The germline gives CDR1 SGHRS, CDR2 YFSETQ. CDR3 region: CASSPGTSGTNEQFF. The DNA of the CDR3 is TGCGCCAGCAGCCCCGGGACTAGCGGGACAAATGAGCAGTTCTTC.

The V gene is TRBV6-5, the J gene TRBJ2-1; 11 bases fit TRBD1. Germline CDR1 MNHEY, CDR2 SVGAGI. The CDR3 extends over 14 amino acids. The trim removed 7 bases at V and 9 bases at J, leaving 8 bases unmatched. CDR3 loop: CASTGGTGGGEQFF. CDR3 nucleotide sequence: TGTGCCAGCACCGGGGGGACAGGGGGAGGTGAGCAGTTCTTC.

The chain carries TRBV19 and TRBJ2-5, with 9 bases identical to TRBD2. J was trimmed by 12 bases and V by 6 bases; bases with no gene match: 11. This CDR3 region has 13 residues. Germline CDR1 is LNHDA and CDR2 is SQIVND (reference sequence). The DNA for the CDR3 is TGTGCCAGTAGCCTTGGACTAGCGACTTCCAAGTACTTC. As protein: CASSLGLATSKYF.

The V call is TRBV18, the J call TRBJ1-4; possible D gene TRBD1, 5 bases. The CDR3 is 12 amino acids. V was cut by 1 base and J by 8 bases, with 5 bases left in between. Per the germline V gene, CDR1 is KGHSH and CDR2 is LQKENI. CDR3 DNA sequence: TGTGCCAGCTCACCACAGGGGGAAAAACTGTTTTTT. Protein sequence: CASSPQGEKLFF. Drawing the rest from reference TRBV18 and TRBJ1-4, the complete variable domain is NAGVMQNPRHLVRRRGQEARLRCSPMKGHSHVYWYRQLPEEGLKFMVYLQKENIIDESGMPKERFSAEFPKEGPSILRIQQVVRGDSAAYFCASSPQGEKLFFGSGTQLSVL.

This clone was seen just once. V usage is TRBV28 and J usage is TRBJ2-7; tentatively, D is TRBD2 (7 bases). The CDR3 has 15 amino acids. Germline values: CDR1 MDHEN, CDR2 SYDVKM. V lost 8 bases, J lost 4 bases, and 21 bases lay in between. The CDR3 region is CASGSWGGAAYEQYF. CDR3 bases: TGTGCCAGCGGCTCCTGGGGGGGCGCGGCATACGAGCAGTACTTC. Supplemented by reference TRBV28 and TRBJ2-7, the full variable domain reads DVKVTQSSRYLVKRTGEKVFLECVQDMDHENMFWYRQDPGLGLRLIYFSYDVKMKEKGDIPEGYSVSREKKERFSLILESASTNQTSMYLCASGSWGGAAYEQYFGPGTRLTVT.

V is TRBV7-9 and J is TRBJ2-5; no definite D call. The germline V gene has CDR1 SEHNR and CDR2 FQNEAQ (reference sequence). The CDR3 sequence is 17 residues long. V gave up 5 bases and J gave up 5 bases, with 24 bases separating them. CDR3 bases: TGTGCCAGCAGCGTTAACGTCCGATCCACAATCCCGGAGACCCAGTACTTC. Its protein is CASSVNVRSTIPETQYF.

In nucleotides, the CDR3 is TGTGCCGGCCTCGCCGGGGGAGAGGGCACCGGGGAGCTGTTTTTT. It translates to CAGLAGGEGTGELFF. The rearrangement joins TRBV6-5 to TRBJ2-2; weak D call: TRBD2 (6 bases). V lost 11 bases, J lost 4 bases, and 20 bases lay in between. CDR1 MNHEY and CDR2 SVGAGI come from the germline V gene. The CDR3 contains 15 residues.

The gene calls are TRBV15 and TRBJ2-6; TRBD1 agrees at 7 bases. Germline assignment: CDR1 LNHNV and CDR2 YYDKDF (reference sequence). Trimming cost V 4 bases and J 2 bases; bases outside gene matches: 5. This CDR3 has 16 residues. CDR3 residues: CATSIDRVAGANVLTF. CDR3 nucleotides: TGTGCCACCAGCATCGACAGGGTAGCTGGGGCCAACGTCCTGACTTTC.

About this clone itself: At the DNA level, this CDR3 is encoded by other sequences in the same sample as well. The CDR3 spells CASSLSGNTEAFF. As DNA, the CDR3 is TGTGCCAGCAGCTTGTCAGGGAACACTGAAGCTTTCTTT. The chain recombines TRBV7-3 with TRBJ1-1; unclear D gene. The V and J ends lost 3 bases and 1 base respectively, with 6 bases between them. The length of the CDR3 is 13 residues. The V gene's germline CDR1 is SGHTA and CDR2 FQGTGA.

This clone turned up a few times. The chain carries TRBV5-1 and TRBJ2-1; 9 nucleotides agree with TRBD1. The CDR3 runs to 19 residues. Per the germline V gene, CDR1 is SGHRS and CDR2 is YFSETQ. The trim removed 2 bases at V and 0 bases at J, leaving 12 bases unmatched. The CDR3 sequence is CASSFWGQGYSSSYNEQFF. Here the CDR3 DNA reads TGCGCCAGCAGCTTTTGGGGACAGGGATACTCGAGCTCCTACAATGAGCAGTTCTTC.